These T cell receptor beta chains were read from a single sample in a study of identical twins. TCRdb processed the 5' RACE reads anew with MiXCR; each CDR3 protein has one entry. This sample carries around 480,000 distinct CDR3 sequences, 13% to 15% of them seen once, and the ten largest clones take around 0.57%. Separately, the same data were catalogued under a study of yellow fever vaccine responses in identical twins.

The specimen sequenced was CD4+ T cells sorted from blood. Receptors were obtained from a woman under 30 in good health. Each CDR3 is given with its conserved first and last residue. Fields, in order: CDR3 protein, CDR3 DNA, CDR3 length, D gene, J gene, clone size, V gene. D genes are given only for firm matches. The size of a clone is reported for some rows only, either as once, few or many, or as a class for expanded clones.

cdr3_aa: CASSRNRLSSTETQYF
cdr3_nt: TGTGCCAGCAGCCGCAATCGGCTTAGCAGTACGGAGACCCAGTACTTC
cdr3_length: 16
d_call: -
j_call: TRBJ2-5
clone_size: -
v_call: TRBV7-3

cdr3_aa: CASSPSRDSSYEQYF
cdr3_nt: TGTGCCAGCTCACCTTCCCGGGACAGCTCCTACGAGCAGTACTTC
cdr3_length: 15
d_call: TRBD1
j_call: TRBJ2-7
clone_size: few
v_call: TRBV18

cdr3_aa: CATGLLPTNTGELFF
cdr3_nt: TGTGCCACGGGACTGCTACCCACGAACACCGGGGAGCTGTTTTTT
cdr3_length: 15
d_call: -
j_call: TRBJ2-2
clone_size: -
v_call: TRBV19

cdr3_aa: CAAGQGISEQYF
cdr3_nt: TGTGCAGCGGGACAGGGGATATCCGAGCAGTACTTC
cdr3_length: 12
d_call: TRBD1
j_call: TRBJ2-7
clone_size: -
v_call: TRBV25-1

cdr3_aa: CASSLTTGVVGYTF
cdr3_nt: TGTGCCAGCAGCCTTACGACAGGGGTGGTGGGCTACACCTTC
cdr3_length: 14
d_call: TRBD1
j_call: TRBJ1-2
clone_size: -
v_call: TRBV14

cdr3_aa: CASSLGPDRTGKSYEQYF
cdr3_nt: TGCGCCAGCAGCTTGGGGCCGGATCGGACAGGGAAATCCTACGAGCAGTACTTC
cdr3_length: 18
d_call: TRBD1
j_call: TRBJ2-7
clone_size: -
v_call: TRBV5-1

cdr3_aa: CASRRSLASSYNEQFF
cdr3_nt: TGTGCCAGCAGGCGCTCCCTAGCGTCCTCCTACAATGAGCAGTTCTTC
cdr3_length: 16
d_call: -
j_call: TRBJ2-1
clone_size: -
v_call: TRBV7-2

cdr3_aa: CASSFTSIMNEQFF
cdr3_nt: TGCGCCAGCAGCTTTACTAGTATCATGAATGAGCAGTTCTTC
cdr3_length: 14
d_call: -
j_call: TRBJ2-1
clone_size: many
v_call: TRBV5-1

cdr3_aa: CASSQDRSGRTDTQYF
cdr3_nt: TGCGCCAGCAGCCAAGATAGGTCAGGGAGGACAGATACGCAGTATTTT
cdr3_length: 16
d_call: -
j_call: TRBJ2-3
clone_size: many
v_call: TRBV4-1

cdr3_aa: CASSPTGTGIAFF
cdr3_nt: TGTGCCAGCAGCCCGACCGGGACAGGGATAGCTTTCTTT
cdr3_length: 13
d_call: TRBD1
j_call: TRBJ1-1
clone_size: few
v_call: TRBV14

cdr3_aa: CASSSGLALLTDTQYF
cdr3_nt: TGTGCCAGCAGCTCTGGACTAGCCCTACTCACAGATACGCAGTATTTT
cdr3_length: 16
d_call: TRBD2
j_call: TRBJ2-3
clone_size: few
v_call: TRBV11-2

cdr3_aa: CATSDPRPGLAANEQFF
cdr3_nt: TGTGCCACCAGTGATCCCCGCCCGGGACTAGCGGCGAATGAGCAGTTCTTC
cdr3_length: 17
d_call: TRBD2
j_call: TRBJ2-1
clone_size: few
v_call: TRBV24-1

cdr3_aa: CASSLDGGRTEAFF
cdr3_nt: TGTGCCAGCAGTTTAGACGGGGGCAGGACTGAAGCTTTCTTT
cdr3_length: 14
d_call: -
j_call: TRBJ1-1
clone_size: -
v_call: TRBV12-3/TRBV12-4

cdr3_aa: CASSYPLAGVETQYF
cdr3_nt: TGTGCCAGCAGTTACCCCTTAGCGGGAGTAGAGACCCAGTACTTC
cdr3_length: 15
d_call: TRBD2
j_call: TRBJ2-5
clone_size: -
v_call: TRBV6-5

cdr3_aa: CASSARPGQGADTGANVLTF
cdr3_nt: TGTGCCAGCAGCGCCCGACCGGGACAGGGGGCCGACACTGGGGCCAACGTCCTGACTTTC
cdr3_length: 20
d_call: TRBD1
j_call: TRBJ2-6
clone_size: -
v_call: TRBV9

cdr3_aa: CAISSGTAANNEQFF
cdr3_nt: TGTGCCATCAGTTCCGGGACAGCTGCTAACAATGAGCAGTTCTTC
cdr3_length: 15
d_call: TRBD1
j_call: TRBJ2-1
clone_size: -
v_call: TRBV10-3

cdr3_aa: CASSELAGASTDTQYF
cdr3_nt: TGTGCCAGCAGTGAGCTAGCGGGGGCTAGCACAGATACGCAGTATTTT
cdr3_length: 16
d_call: TRBD2
j_call: TRBJ2-3
clone_size: few
v_call: TRBV2

cdr3_aa: CASSPARNSYEQYF
cdr3_nt: TGTGCCAGCAGTCCTGCACGGAACTCCTACGAGCAGTACTTC
cdr3_length: 14
d_call: -
j_call: TRBJ2-7
clone_size: few
v_call: TRBV6-1

cdr3_aa: CASSELAPGLGETQYF
cdr3_nt: TGTGCCAGCAGTGAATTAGCCCCTGGTTTGGGGGAGACCCAGTACTTC
cdr3_length: 16
d_call: -
j_call: TRBJ2-5
clone_size: -
v_call: TRBV25-1

cdr3_aa: CASSLVAQEQFF
cdr3_nt: TGTGCCAGCAGTTTAGTAGCCCAGGAGCAGTTCTTC
cdr3_length: 12
d_call: -
j_call: TRBJ2-1
clone_size: -
v_call: TRBV12-3/TRBV12-4

cdr3_aa: CASSFGKQGANTEAFF
cdr3_nt: TGTGCCAGCAGTTTTGGAAAACAGGGGGCGAACACTGAAGCTTTCTTT
cdr3_length: 16
d_call: TRBD1
j_call: TRBJ1-1
clone_size: few
v_call: TRBV12-3/TRBV12-4

cdr3_aa: CSVVTDGGYTF
cdr3_nt: TGCAGCGTTGTAACTGACGGTGGCTACACCTTC
cdr3_length: 11
d_call: -
j_call: TRBJ1-2
clone_size: few
v_call: TRBV29-1

cdr3_aa: CASSLVSSGEQETQYF
cdr3_nt: TGTGCCAGCAGCTTAGTGTCTAGCGGGGAGCAAGAGACCCAGTACTTC
cdr3_length: 16
d_call: TRBD2
j_call: TRBJ2-5
clone_size: -
v_call: TRBV7-2

cdr3_aa: CASRPWTGQETQYF
cdr3_nt: TGTGCCAGCAGACCTTGGACAGGCCAAGAGACCCAGTACTTC
cdr3_length: 14
d_call: TRBD1
j_call: TRBJ2-5
clone_size: -
v_call: TRBV6-1

cdr3_aa: CASSDGGGETQYF
cdr3_nt: TGTGCCAGCAGCGATGGGGGAGGGGAGACCCAGTACTTC
cdr3_length: 13
d_call: TRBD2
j_call: TRBJ2-5
clone_size: -
v_call: TRBV9

cdr3_aa: CASTPSGRPYGYTF
cdr3_nt: TGCGCCAGCACCCCCTCGGGACGGCCCTATGGCTACACCTTC
cdr3_length: 14
d_call: -
j_call: TRBJ1-2
clone_size: few
v_call: TRBV5-1

cdr3_aa: CASSSMGESYEQYF
cdr3_nt: TGTGCCAGCAGTTCAATGGGGGAATCGTACGAGCAGTACTTC
cdr3_length: 14
d_call: -
j_call: TRBJ2-7
clone_size: -
v_call: TRBV27

cdr3_aa: CASSQVVGTQYF
cdr3_nt: TGTGCCAGCAGCCAAGTTGTGGGAACACAGTATTTT
cdr3_length: 12
d_call: -
j_call: TRBJ2-3
clone_size: -
v_call: TRBV14

cdr3_aa: CATSDRDRGRETQYF
cdr3_nt: TGTGCCACCAGCGACCGGGACAGGGGGCGAGAGACCCAGTACTTC
cdr3_length: 15
d_call: TRBD1
j_call: TRBJ2-5
clone_size: few
v_call: TRBV15

cdr3_aa: CASSPYQFQETQYF
cdr3_nt: TGTGCCAGCAGCCCGTACCAGTTCCAAGAGACCCAGTACTTC
cdr3_length: 14
d_call: -
j_call: TRBJ2-5
clone_size: -
v_call: TRBV5-8

cdr3_aa: CASSLREGTDTQYF
cdr3_nt: TGTGCCAGCAGCTTAAGGGAGGGGACAGATACGCAGTATTTT
cdr3_length: 14
d_call: TRBD2
j_call: TRBJ2-3
clone_size: few
v_call: TRBV11-3

cdr3_aa: CATRSSTNYGYTF
cdr3_nt: TGTGCCACCCGAAGCTCTACTAACTATGGCTACACCTTC
cdr3_length: 13
d_call: -
j_call: TRBJ1-2
clone_size: few
v_call: TRBV12-3/TRBV12-4

cdr3_aa: CAGSLEGGGFTDTQYF
cdr3_nt: TGTGCCGGCAGCTTAGAGGGGGGGGGATTCACAGATACGCAGTATTTT
cdr3_length: 16
d_call: -
j_call: TRBJ2-3
clone_size: -
v_call: TRBV11-2

cdr3_aa: CASSTRLGGNEQFF
cdr3_nt: TGTGCCAGCAGCACCCGACTAGGTGGAAATGAGCAGTTCTTC
cdr3_length: 14
d_call: -
j_call: TRBJ2-1
clone_size: few
v_call: TRBV7-3

cdr3_aa: CATSDLDRGRGQPQHF
cdr3_nt: TGTGCCACCAGTGATTTGGATCGGGGGAGGGGTCAGCCCCAGCATTTT
cdr3_length: 16
d_call: -
j_call: TRBJ1-5
clone_size: few
v_call: TRBV24-1

cdr3_aa: CSVIVPPGYEQFF
cdr3_nt: TGCAGCGTAATTGTCCCCCCCGGCTATGAGCAGTTCTTC
cdr3_length: 13
d_call: -
j_call: TRBJ2-1
clone_size: few
v_call: TRBV29-1

cdr3_aa: CSAGREGANTGELFF
cdr3_nt: TGCAGTGCTGGAAGAGAGGGGGCGAACACCGGGGAGCTGTTTTTT
cdr3_length: 15
d_call: -
j_call: TRBJ2-2
clone_size: -
v_call: TRBV20-1

cdr3_aa: CASSQTGINEQFF
cdr3_nt: TGTGCCAGCAGCCAAACGGGTATCAATGAGCAGTTCTTC
cdr3_length: 13
d_call: -
j_call: TRBJ2-1
clone_size: -
v_call: TRBV3-1

cdr3_aa: CASSYSTGSYAEQFF
cdr3_nt: TGTGCCAGCAGTTACTCGACAGGATCGTACGCTGAGCAGTTCTTC
cdr3_length: 15
d_call: -
j_call: TRBJ2-1
clone_size: many
v_call: TRBV6-5

cdr3_aa: CASSPTKGQGGGGGSF
cdr3_nt: TGTGCCAGCAGCCCAACAAAGGGACAGGGAGGTGGAGGAGGAAGCTTC
cdr3_length: 16
d_call: TRBD1
j_call: TRBJ2-7
clone_size: -
v_call: TRBV3-1